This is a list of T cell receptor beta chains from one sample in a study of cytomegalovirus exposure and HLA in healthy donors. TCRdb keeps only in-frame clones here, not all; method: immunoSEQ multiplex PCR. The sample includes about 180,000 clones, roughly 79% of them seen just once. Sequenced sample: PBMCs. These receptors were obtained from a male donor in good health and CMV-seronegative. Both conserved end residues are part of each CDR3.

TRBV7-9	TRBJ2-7	CASSPSTGPYEQYF
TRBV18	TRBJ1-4	CASSPGQGREKLFF
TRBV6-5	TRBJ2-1	CASSYVRMLYNEQFF
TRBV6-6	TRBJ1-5	CASTRQAYNQPQHF
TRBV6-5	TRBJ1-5	CASSRTTGGDQPQHF
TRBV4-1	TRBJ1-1	CASSQFRGARGTEAFF
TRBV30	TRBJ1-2	CAWSPGGTMSHYGYTF
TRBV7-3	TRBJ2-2	CASSLTRDTGELFF
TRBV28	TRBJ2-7	CASSFPAYEQYF
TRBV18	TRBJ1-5	CASSPADQPQHF
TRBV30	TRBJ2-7	CAWSHPDRDEQYF
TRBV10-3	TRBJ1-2	CAISESQEHYGYTF
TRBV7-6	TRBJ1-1	CASRPRGQKIWFLNTEAFF
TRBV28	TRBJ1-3	CASSLMSSGNTIYF
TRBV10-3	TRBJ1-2	CAISAPGTYGYTF
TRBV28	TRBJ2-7	CASSTLDPPEQYF
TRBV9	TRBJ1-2	CASSVEYRGRLHGYTF
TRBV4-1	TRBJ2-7	CASSQPGQGAGEQYF
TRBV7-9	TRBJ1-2	CASSEPGQGRIGYTF
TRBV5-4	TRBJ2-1	CASSSPSGVNEQFF
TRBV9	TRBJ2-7	CASSARPGQGYEQYF
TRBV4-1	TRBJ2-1	CASSHRRDPYEEQFF
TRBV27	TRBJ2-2	CASTWRGLGTGELFF
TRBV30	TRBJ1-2	CAWRVRGADGYTF
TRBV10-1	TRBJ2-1	CASRGWREGPLRNEQFF
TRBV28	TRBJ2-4	CASRPHIRRGIAKNIQYF
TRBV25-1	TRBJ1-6	CASSESRGGGNSPLHF
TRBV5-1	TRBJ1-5	CASSLQGGPNQPQHF
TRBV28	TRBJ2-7	CASSLSLGQGGSYEQYF
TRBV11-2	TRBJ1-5	CASSHTTGNNQPQHF
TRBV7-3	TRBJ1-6	CASSLMAAGSNSPLHF
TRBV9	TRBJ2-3	CASSLNGLAGVTDTQYF
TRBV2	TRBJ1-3	CANKQWAGANAGNTIYF
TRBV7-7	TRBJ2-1	CASSSTSGIGSSEQFF
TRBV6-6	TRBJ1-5	CASGGQGKHQPQHF
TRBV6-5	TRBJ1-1	CASSSDRVMNTEAFF
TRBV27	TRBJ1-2	CASSPDLGGYTF
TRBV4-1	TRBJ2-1	CASSPSGTYNEQFF
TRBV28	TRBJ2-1	CASSFYGRWGSSYNEQFF
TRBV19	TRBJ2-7	CASSRRGGEQYF
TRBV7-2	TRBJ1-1	CASSPRQGAEAFF
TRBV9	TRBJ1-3	CASSATTGARLSGNTIYF
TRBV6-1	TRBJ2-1	CASREAGTSGTEQFF
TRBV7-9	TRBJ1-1	CASSLRGQATEAFF
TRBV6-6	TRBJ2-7	CASRRITSGSSYEQYF
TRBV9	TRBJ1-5	CASSAGTGISNQPQHF
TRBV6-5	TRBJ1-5	CASSYSRNQPQHF
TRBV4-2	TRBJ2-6	CASSQDWAGANVLTF
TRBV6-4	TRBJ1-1	CASSPGRQSEAFF
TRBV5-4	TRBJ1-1	CASSLSPGQGLNTEAFF
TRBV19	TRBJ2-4	CASSIVIGAIAKNIQYF
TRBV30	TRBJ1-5	CAWSRQGRNQPQHF
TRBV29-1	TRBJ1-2	CSVTFSYGYTF
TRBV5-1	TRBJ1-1	CASSPSTGNIAFF
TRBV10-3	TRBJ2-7	CAISTPNSYEQYF
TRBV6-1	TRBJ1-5	CASKRIGGLNQPQHF
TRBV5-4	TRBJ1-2	CASSLASPQRGYTF
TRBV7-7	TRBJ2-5	CASSLDMRKTQYF